Below, 18 T cell receptor beta chains from the same sample are listed, as sequenced in a study of CD8+ T cells in alopecia areata. RNA extraction and reverse transcription yielded cDNA as sequencing template. Libraries were prepared by immunoSEQ multiplex PCR; TCRdb keeps only in-frame clonotypes and omits some of them. The data show about 150,000 clones, roughly 50% seen once. The sample comprised CD4+ T cells sorted from blood. The receptors derive from a human donor with alopecia areata.

A few counts support this clone. This chain uses TRBV6-6 with TRBJ2-7; D not resolved. The CDR3 length is 11 residues. V dropped 6 bases and J dropped 3 bases, with 6 bases sitting between them. Germline CDR1 MNHNY, CDR2 SVGAGI (reference sequence). The CDR3 DNA sequence: TGTGCCAGCAGGAATTTCTACGAGCAGTACTTC. It encodes CASRNFYEQYF.

The chain links TRBV5-1 to TRBJ2-1; 8 nucleotides line up with TRBD1. The V gene end was trimmed by 0 bases and the J gene end by 4 bases; junction bases not matched to a gene: 6. CDR1 is SGHRS, CDR2 YFSETQ, per germline. This CDR3 has 16 residues. CDR3 nucleotides: TGCGCCAGCAGCTTGGGACAGGGGTCGGGGTACAATGAGCAGTTCTTC. Translated: CASSLGQGSGYNEQFF. The full variable domain, its missing parts supplied by reference TRBV5-1 and TRBJ2-1, is KAGVTQTPRYLIKTRGQQVTLSCSPISGHRSVSWYQQTPGQGLQFLFEYFSETQRNKGNFPGRFSGRQFSNSRSEMNVSTLELGDSALYLCASSLGQGSGYNEQFFGPGTRLTVL.

This chain connects TRBV13 to TRBJ2-4; 10 bases fit TRBD2. Germline CDR1 and CDR2: PRHDT and FYEKMQ (reference sequence). The ends lost 6 bases at V and 2 bases at J; junction bases unmatched: 7. The CDR3 is 16 amino acids. The CDR3 spells CASSFYSGRPKNIQYF. The CDR3 coding sequence is TGTGCCAGCAGTTTTTATAGCGGGAGGCCCAAAAACATTCAGTACTTC.

The chain links TRBV9 to TRBJ1-5; D unresolved. The CDR3 consists of 14 residues. In germline, CDR1 is SGDLS, CDR2 YYNGEE. Trimming left V 0 bases short and J 5 bases short, with 9 bases between. DNA of the CDR3: TGTGCCAGCAGCGTAGGCGACGGGGATCAGCCCCAGCATTTT. Amino acids: CASSVGDGDQPQHF.

The rearrangement links TRBV29-1 to TRBJ2-5; tentatively, D is TRBD2 (5 bases). The V gene lost 7 bases and the J gene lost 4 bases, with 16 bases spanning the gap. The CDR3 extends over 13 amino acids. Germline assignment: CDR1 SQVTM and CDR2 ANQGSEA. In DNA, the CDR3 is TGCAGCGGCAGACTAAGCCTGGCAGAGACCCAGTACTTC. Translated, it gives CSGRLSLAETQYF.

V is TRBV2 and J is TRBJ2-1; D may be TRBD2 (5 bases). The V end was cut by 7 bases, the J end by 6 bases, with 16 bases between. The CDR3 covers 14 residues. Germline values: CDR1 SNHLY, CDR2 FYNNEI. Here the CDR3 reads CASKLAVVSNEQFF. CDR3 coding DNA: TGTGCCAGCAAGCTAGCAGTGGTCTCCAATGAGCAGTTCTTC.

This clone has more than one count but fewer than ten. V is TRBV7-3 and J is TRBJ2-1; D possibly corresponds to TRBD2 (6 bases). V was shortened by 4 bases and J by 0 bases, with 19 bases between the two germline ends. The CDR3 length is 18 residues. Germline values: CDR1 SGHTA, CDR2 FQGTGA. CDR3 nucleotides: TGTGCCAGCAGCTCTCGAGGAGGAGGGCGGGACTCCTACAATGAGCAGTTCTTC. Protein product: CASSSRGGGRDSYNEQFF.

This clone was observed a handful of times. The chain uses TRBV2 and TRBJ1-1; no reliable D call. V lost 6 bases and J 7 bases, leaving 12 bases between the germline ends. The CDR3 contains 12 residues. Per germline, CDR1 SNHLY and CDR2 FYNNEI. For the CDR3, the DNA is TGTGCCAGCAGGCGGGCAGGCTATGAAGCTTTCTTT. It is translated as CASRRAGYEAFF.

The V gene is TRBV27, the J gene TRBJ2-5; TRBD2 agrees at 7 bases. Trimming at V came to 5 bases and at J to 5 bases, leaving 11 bases not matched to a gene. Germline loops: CDR1 MNHEY, CDR2 SMNVEV (reference sequence). The CDR3 extends over 15 amino acids. The CDR3 here is CASSPSGRRGETQYF. DNA of the CDR3: TGTGCCAGCAGTCCTAGTGGTCGGCGGGGGGAGACCCAGTACTTC.

The V and J genes are TRBV15 and TRBJ2-5; tentative D call: TRBD1 (5 bases). Trimming left V 4 bases short and J 4 bases short, with 13 bases between. CDR3 length equals 14 residues. Germline CDR1 LNHNV, CDR2 YYDKDF (reference sequence). CDR3 sequence reads: CATSKQANSETQYF. Written as DNA, the CDR3 is TGTGCCACCAGCAAACAGGCCAATTCAGAGACCCAGTACTTC.

The rearrangement joins TRBV9 to TRBJ2-7, with D perhaps matching TRBD1 or TRBD2 (5 bases each). V gave up 3 bases and J gave up 3 bases, with 10 bases separating them. CDR3 size: 13 residues. In germline, CDR1 is SGDLS, CDR2 YYNGEE. The CDR3 region has the DNA TGTGCCAGCAGCGAAAGGGACGGCTACGAGCAGTACTTC. This sequence encodes CASSERDGYEQYF.

This chain connects TRBV5-4 to TRBJ2-5; D possibly corresponds to TRBD2 (7 bases). The V gene's germline CDR1 is SGHNT and CDR2 YYREEE (reference sequence). The CDR3 has 15 amino acids. V was trimmed by 0 bases and J by 5 bases, leaving 14 bases between them. The CDR3 DNA reads as TGTGCCAGCAGCTTGGAGGGGGGGCGCGGGGAGACCCAGTACTTC. It encodes CASSLEGGRGETQYF.

There are a few counts of this clone. This chain connects TRBV5-4 to TRBJ2-2; D perhaps matches TRBD1 (6 bases). V was shortened by 5 bases and J by 4 bases, with 12 bases between the two germline ends. The CDR3 extends over 14 amino acids. Germline CDR1 and CDR2: SGHNT and YYREEE (reference sequence). In nucleotides, the CDR3 is TGTGCCAGCAGTACAGGGACCGGCACCGGGGAGCTGTTTTTT. Its protein product is CASSTGTGTGELFF.

This chain joins TRBV2 and TRBJ2-5; 8 bases are a match to TRBD2. V gave up 6 bases and J gave up 4 bases; unmatched junction bases: 7. This CDR3 contains 14 residues. CDR1 is SNHLY, CDR2 FYNNEI, per germline. The CDR3 here is CASSGAGAGETQYF. DNA of the CDR3: TGTGCCAGCAGCGGAGCGGGAGCGGGAGAGACCCAGTACTTC.

The CDR3 nucleotides are TGTGCCAGCAGCCATCCTCTAGAGGACATTCAGTACTTC. Translated: CASSHPLEDIQYF. The chain uses TRBV9 and TRBJ2-4; D not resolved. Between the trimmed V and J ends, which lost 4 bases and 8 bases, there was a span of 13 bases. Germline-derived CDR1 and CDR2 are SGDLS and YYNGEE. This CDR3 region has 13 residues. The whole variable domain, filled in from reference TRBV9 and TRBJ2-4, reads DSGVTQTPKHLITATGQRVTLRCSPRSGDLSVYWYQQSLDQGLQFLIQYYNGEERAKGNILERFSAQQFPDLHSELNLSSLELGDSALYFCASSHPLEDIQYFGAGTRLSVL.

Only a few counts were recorded for this clone. This chain's CDR3 is CASIGFYPGGPNYGYTF. The CDR3 coding sequence is TGCGCCAGCATTGGGTTTTATCCCGGTGGGCCTAACTATGGCTACACCTTC. The chain has TRBV23-1 and TRBJ1-2, with D uncertain. TRBV23-1 is labeled an ORF, and its function is uncertain. CDR3 length equals 17 residues. The V gene lost 7 bases and the J gene lost 0 bases, with 21 bases spanning the gap.

This chain uses TRBV9 with TRBJ2-3, with 8 bases identical to TRBD2. The CDR3 is 14 residues long. Germline V gives CDR1 SGDLS, CDR2 YYNGEE. V trimming: 4 bases; J trimming: 2 bases; junction bases outside the gene matches: 3. The CDR3 protein is CASSTSGYTDTQYF. CDR3 DNA: TGTGCCAGCAGCACTAGCGGTTACACAGATACGCAGTATTTT. The full variable domain, rest sourced from reference TRBV9 and TRBJ2-3, is DSGVTQTPKHLITATGQRVTLRCSPRSGDLSVYWYQQSLDQGLQFLIQYYNGEERAKGNILERFSAQQFPDLHSELNLSSLELGDSALYFCASSTSGYTDTQYFGPGTRLTVL.

The chain employs TRBV23-1 and TRBJ1-2; weak D call: TRBD1 (5 bases). TRBV23-1 is an ORF; its function is uncertain. This CDR3 comprises 16 residues. With 6 bases removed from V and 3 bases from J, the gap between germline ends came to 20 bases. CDR3 loop: CASRPDWDGADYGYTF. The DNA of the CDR3 is TGCGCCAGCAGACCGGACTGGGACGGGGCCGACTATGGCTACACCTTC.